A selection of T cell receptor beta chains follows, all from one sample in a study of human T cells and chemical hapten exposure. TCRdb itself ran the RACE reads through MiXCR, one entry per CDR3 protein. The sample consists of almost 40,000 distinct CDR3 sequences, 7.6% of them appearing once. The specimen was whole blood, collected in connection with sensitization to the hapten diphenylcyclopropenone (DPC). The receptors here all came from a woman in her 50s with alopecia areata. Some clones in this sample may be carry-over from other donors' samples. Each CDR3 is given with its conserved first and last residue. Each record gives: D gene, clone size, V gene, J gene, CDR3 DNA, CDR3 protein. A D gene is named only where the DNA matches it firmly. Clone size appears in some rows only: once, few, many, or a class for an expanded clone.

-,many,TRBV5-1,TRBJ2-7,TGCGCCAGCAGCTTCGGGGGACGCGGGCGAGCCTACGAGCAGTACTTC,CASSFGGRGRAYEQYF
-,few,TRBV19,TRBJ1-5,TGTGCCAGTACCGAGGCCAAATGGCGCAATCAGCCCCAGCATTTT,CASTEAKWRNQPQHF
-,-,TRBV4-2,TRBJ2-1,TGTGCCAGCAGCCAAGATTCCCTGAGCTCCTACAATGAGCAGTTCTTC,CASSQDSLSSYNEQFF
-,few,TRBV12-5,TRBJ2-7,TGTGCTAGTGGTTTGGTATACCCCACCGATCAGCAGTACTTC,CASGLVYPTDQQYF
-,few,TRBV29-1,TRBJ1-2,TGCAGCGCACTCCTCATCCCTTATGGCTACACCTTC,CSALLIPYGYTF
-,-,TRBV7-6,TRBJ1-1,TGTGCCAGCAGCCGGGGGGGAGATAACACTGAAGCTTTCTTT,CASSRGGDNTEAFF
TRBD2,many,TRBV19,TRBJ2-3,TGTGCCACCCAACTAGCGGGCACAGATACGCAGTATTTT,CATQLAGTDTQYF
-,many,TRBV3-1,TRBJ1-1,TGTGCCAGCAGCCAAGATCCAACTGAAGCTTTCTTT,CASSQDPTEAFF
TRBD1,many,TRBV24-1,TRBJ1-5,TGTGCCACCAGTGACTCAACAGGGGGGCAACAGCCCCAGCATTTT,CATSDSTGGQQPQHF
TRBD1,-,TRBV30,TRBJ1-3,TGTGCCTGGGACAGGGAAGATGGAAACACCATATATTTT,CAWDREDGNTIYF
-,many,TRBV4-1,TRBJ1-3,TGCGCCAGCAGCCAAGATCAGGGTCAGGGTACCTTCGACTCTGGAAACACCATATATTTT,CASSQDQGQGTFDSGNTIYF
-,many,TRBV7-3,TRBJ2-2,TGTGCCAGCAGCTTGCAGGGGCCGAACACCGGGGAGCTGTTTTTT,CASSLQGPNTGELFF
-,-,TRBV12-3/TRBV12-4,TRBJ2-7,TGTGCCAGTCGACAGACCCATCCTACGAGGCAGTACTTC,CASRQTHPTRQYF
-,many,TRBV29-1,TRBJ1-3,TGCAGCGTTCTGGGTGGGACCGGACCCCCCTCTGGAAACACCATATATTTT,CSVLGGTGPPSGNTIYF
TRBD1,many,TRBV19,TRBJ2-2,TGTGCCAGTAGTCCCGGACAGGGATTCCGAGGGGAGCTGTTTTTT,CASSPGQGFRGELFF
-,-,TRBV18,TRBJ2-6,TGTGCCAGCTCACCACGCTCTGGGACCAACGTCCTGACTTTC,CASSPRSGTNVLTF
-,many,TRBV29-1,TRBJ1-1,TGCAGCGTTCGAGGGGAGGAAATGATCACTGAAGCTTTCTTT,CSVRGEEMITEAFF
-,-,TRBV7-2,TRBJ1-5,TGTGCCAGCAGCGAGGGGCGAAATCAGCCCCAGCATTTT,CASSEGRNQPQHF
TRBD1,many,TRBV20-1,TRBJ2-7,TGCAGTGCTAGAACAGGGGGCTGGTCCTACGAGCAGTACTTC,CSARTGGWSYEQYF
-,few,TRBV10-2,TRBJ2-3,TGCGCCAGCAGTGAGTCGAAACCGGGCCAGCAGTATTTT,CASSESKPGQQYF
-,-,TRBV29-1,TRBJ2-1,TGCAGCGTCTCCGGCCCAGAGCAGTTCTTC,CSVSGPEQFF
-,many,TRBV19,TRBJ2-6,TGTGCCAGTAGTATCGGGGGCTCTGGGGCCAACGTCCTGACTTTC,CASSIGGSGANVLTF
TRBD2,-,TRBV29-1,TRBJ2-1,TGCAGCGTGATAGCGGGAGTTAATGAGCAGTTCTTC,CSVIAGVNEQFF
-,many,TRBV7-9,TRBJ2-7,TGTGCCAGCAGCTTAACTTCCTACGAGCAGTACTTC,CASSLTSYEQYF
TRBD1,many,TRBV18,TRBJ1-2,TGTGCCAGCTCACCCGGACAGGGGTCTAACTATGGCTACACCTTC,CASSPGQGSNYGYTF
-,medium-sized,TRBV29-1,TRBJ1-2,TGCAGCGTCGCCGGACAGAACTATGGCTACACCTTC,CSVAGQNYGYTF
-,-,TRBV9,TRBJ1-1,TGTGCCAGCAGCGTATTGGACGGGAACACTGAAGCTTTCTTT,CASSVLDGNTEAFF
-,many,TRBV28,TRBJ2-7,TGTGCCAGCAGTTACCCGAGCTCCTACGAGCAGTACTTC,CASSYPSSYEQYF
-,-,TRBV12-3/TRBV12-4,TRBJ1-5,TGTGCCAGCAGTTTGCTGCCAGGGGGCAATCAGCCCCAGCATTTT,CASSLLPGGNQPQHF
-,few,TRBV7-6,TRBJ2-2,TGTGCCAGCAGCCGGGGGAACACCGGGGAGCTGTTTTTT,CASSRGNTGELFF
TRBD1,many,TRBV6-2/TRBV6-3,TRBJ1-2,TGTGCCAGCAGTTACTCGGACAGGGATGGCTACACCTTC,CASSYSDRDGYTF
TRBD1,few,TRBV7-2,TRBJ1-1,TGTGCCAGCAGCTTAGGCCCAGGGGGTTACACTGAAGCTTTCTTT,CASSLGPGGYTEAFF
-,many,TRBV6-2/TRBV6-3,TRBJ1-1,TGTGCCAGCGTCAGGGCGTGGGTAGGCACTGAAGCTTTCTTT,CASVRAWVGTEAFF
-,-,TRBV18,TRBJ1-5,TGTGCCAGCTCACCTACAGGGAGTGGGTCAAATCAGCCCCAGCATTTT,CASSPTGSGSNQPQHF
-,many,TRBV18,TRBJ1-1,TGTGCCAGCTCACAAAAAGGTCCTGTTGGGGCTTTCTTT,CASSQKGPVGAFF
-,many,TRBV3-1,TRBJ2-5,TGTGCCAGCAGCCAAGTAAGGGGGATCCAAGAGACCCAGTACTTC,CASSQVRGIQETQYF
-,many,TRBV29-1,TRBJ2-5,TGCAGCGTTGTTAAGGGTTTGGAGACCCAGTACTTC,CSVVKGLETQYF
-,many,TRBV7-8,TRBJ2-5,TGTGCCAGCAGACGTGGACTACAAGAGACCCAGTACTTC,CASRRGLQETQYF
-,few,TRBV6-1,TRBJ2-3,TGTGCCAGCACTCAGCACCCTTTAGCTAGCACAGATACGCAGTATTTT,CASTQHPLASTDTQYF
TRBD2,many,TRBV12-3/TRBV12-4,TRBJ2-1,TGTGCCAGCAGTGCCGTAGCGGGAGGGAGTAATGAGCAGTTCTTC,CASSAVAGGSNEQFF
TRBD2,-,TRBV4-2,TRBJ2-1,TGTGCCAGCAGCCCCGGACTAGCCCAAACCGGTGAGCAGTTCTTC,CASSPGLAQTGEQFF